Shown below are 28 T cell receptor beta chains from a single sample sequenced in a study of shared clonotypes between healthy human individuals. The method was immunoSEQ multiplex PCR; TCRdb's version includes in-frame clones alone and lacks a portion of them. The sample shows millions of clones, approximately 90% of them seen only once. Sequencing was performed on naive CD4+ T cells sorted from blood. Regarding subset: CD45RA+ positively selected. These receptors all stem from a man younger than 35 in good health.

The rearrangement uses TRBV2 and TRBJ1-4; D gene ambiguous. V lost 3 bases to trimming and J lost 5 bases, with 13 bases between them. This CDR3 has 15 residues. Germline values: CDR1 SNHLY, CDR2 FYNNEI. CDR3: CASSEVTQNNEKLFF. In nucleotides, the CDR3 is TGTGCCAGCAGTGAGGTGACCCAGAACAATGAAAAACTGTTTTTT.

This chain connects TRBV5-4 to TRBJ1-3; 7 nucleotides agree with TRBD1. Germline-derived CDR1 and CDR2 are SGHNT and YYREEE (reference sequence). Trimming at V came to 4 bases and at J to 0 bases, leaving 7 bases not matched to a gene. The CDR3 has 16 amino acids. The CDR3 nucleotides are TGTGCCAGCAGCGTGAGGACAGGAAGCTCTGGAAACACCATATATTTT. This translates into CASSVRTGSSGNTIYF.

The count of this clone is one. J is TRBJ2-5 and V is TRBV7-2, with 14 nucleotides matching TRBD2. The CDR3 has 17 amino acids. Unmatched junction bases numbered 11, after V lost 6 bases and J lost 5 bases. CDR1 and CDR2 from the germline V gene are SGHTA and FQGNSA. CDR3 in DNA: TGTGCCAGCAGTTCCGGACTAGCGGGAGGCCTCCTGGAGACCCAGTACTTC. Translating it yields CASSSGLAGGLLETQYF.

The chain uses TRBV2 and TRBJ2-1, with 7 bases that match TRBD2. Germline values: CDR1 SNHLY, CDR2 FYNNEI. The J segment lost 15 bases and the V segment lost 3 bases, leaving 8 bases of the junction unmatched. The CDR3 length is 12 residues. The CDR3, as DNA: TGTGCCAGCAGTGATGAGAGCGGGGCTGTGTTCTTC. It is translated as CASSDESGAVFF.

The chain joins TRBV18 to TRBJ1-3; unclear D gene. The CDR3 consists of 16 residues. Trimming removed 6 bases from V and 2 bases from J, with 17 bases in between. Germline V gene data show CDR1 as KGHSH and CDR2 as LQKENI. CDR3 residues: CASSQTSMETGNTIYF. CDR3 sequence (DNA): TGTGCCAGCTCCCAAACCTCCATGGAGACTGGAAACACCATATATTTT.

V gene TRBV30 combines with J gene TRBJ1-2; D might be TRBD1 (5 bases). Per the germline V gene, CDR1 is GTSNPN and CDR2 is SVGIG (reference sequence). This CDR3 region has 14 residues. V dropped 6 bases and J dropped 4 bases, with 18 bases sitting between them. The CDR3 loop reads CACRLIGGGYGYTF. The CDR3 coding sequence is TGTGCCTGCCGGCTAATTGGGGGGGGCTATGGCTACACCTTC.

This chain joins TRBV5-4 and TRBJ1-3; 7 positions agree with TRBD1. CDR1 SGHNT and CDR2 YYREEE come from the germline V gene (reference sequence). The V and J ends lost 3 bases and 0 bases, in that order; junction bases with no gene match: 9. The CDR3 contains 17 residues. CDR3 nucleotide sequence: TGTGCCAGCAGCTGGGGCCCACAGGGGTCCTCTGGAAACACCATATATTTT. Protein sequence: CASSWGPQGSSGNTIYF. The full variable domain, rest sourced from reference TRBV5-4 and TRBJ1-3, is ETGVTQSPTHLIKTRGQQVTLRCSSQSGHNTVSWYQQALGQGPQFIFQYYREEENGRGNFPPRFSGLQFPNYSSELNVNALELDDSALYLCASSWGPQGSSGNTIYFGEGSWLTVV.

J is TRBJ2-5 and V is TRBV4-2; maybe TRBD2 (6 bases). The V end lost 4 bases, the J end lost 4 bases, and 10 bases lay between the germline ends. The CDR3 spans 13 residues. From germline, CDR1 is LGHNA and CDR2 YNFKEQ. The DNA of the CDR3 is TGTGCCAGCAGCCTTGTGGGGGGAGAGACCCAGTACTTC. This sequence encodes CASSLVGGETQYF.

The chain joins TRBV28 to TRBJ2-2, with 8 bases that match TRBD2. Germline V CDR1 and CDR2: MDHEN, SYDVKM. Unmatched junction bases numbered 4, after V lost 5 bases and J lost 2 bases. The CDR3 consists of 15 residues. This CDR3 is CASSPGGGNTGELFF. The CDR3 nucleotides read TGTGCCAGCAGTCCCGGGGGGGGCAACACCGGGGAGCTGTTTTTT.

This clone has a handful of counts. V and J are TRBV9 and TRBJ1-5; D is unresolved. The germline V and J ends were trimmed by 4 bases and 0 bases, with 11 bases remaining between them. Germline CDR1 SGDLS, CDR2 YYNGEE. This CDR3 has 15 amino acids. CDR3 nucleotides: TGTGCCAGCAGCCCCCACGGGAATAGCAATCAGCCCCAGCATTTT. This translates into CASSPHGNSNQPQHF.

The gene calls are TRBV18 and TRBJ2-7; no firm D call. V gave up 6 bases and J gave up 2 bases, with 14 bases separating them. The CDR3 covers 14 residues. Germline assignment: CDR1 KGHSH and CDR2 LQKENI. CDR3: CASSPVFATYEQYF. The CDR3, as DNA: TGTGCCAGCTCTCCAGTCTTTGCTACCTACGAGCAGTACTTC.

The chain employs TRBV9 and TRBJ2-7; 9 nucleotides align to TRBD2. The J segment lost 6 bases and the V segment lost 3 bases, leaving 10 bases of the junction unmatched. The CDR3 has 15 residues. Germline CDR1 and CDR2: SGDLS and YYNGEE. The CDR3 nucleotides are TGTGCCAGCAGCGCCGGGCGTAGCGGGAGTTTCGAGCAGTACTTC. This translates into CASSAGRSGSFEQYF.

The genes are TRBV6-1 and TRBJ2-7, with D hard to call. The germline V gene has CDR1 MNHNS and CDR2 SASEGT. CDR3 length equals 12 residues. Trimming stripped 7 bases from V and 2 bases from J, with 9 bases between. CDR3 amino acids: CASNRVPYEQYF. The CDR3 DNA reads as TGTGCCAGCAACCGAGTTCCCTACGAGCAGTACTTC.

Remarks on this clone: This sample includes further DNA sequences coding for the same CDR3. The genes are TRBV5-1 and TRBJ1-5; tentatively, D is TRBD1 (5 bases). Germline V lookup: CDR1 SGHRS, CDR2 YFSETQ. CDR3 length: 15 residues. With 0 bases removed from V and 0 bases from J, the gap between germline ends came to 7 bases. The CDR3 sequence is CASSLEGVSNQPQHF. The DNA for the CDR3 is TGCGCCAGCAGCTTGGAAGGGGTTAGCAATCAGCCCCAGCATTTT.

V and J are TRBV9 and TRBJ1-3; D is uncertain. Germline V gene lookup returns CDR1 SGDLS and CDR2 YYNGEE. This CDR3 has 14 amino acids. Trimming removed 1 base from V and 0 bases from J, with 5 bases in between. This CDR3 reads CASSVMSSGNTIYF. CDR3 DNA: TGTGCCAGCAGCGTAATGAGCTCTGGAAACACCATATATTTT.

The rearrangement joins TRBV28 to TRBJ1-1; possible D gene TRBD1, 6 bases. CDR3 length equals 19 residues. V lost 8 bases to trimming and J lost 1 base, with 29 bases between them. Germline CDR1 and CDR2: MDHEN and SYDVKM. The DNA of the CDR3 is TGTGCCAGCCCGCCCCCAAGGTCGGGGACATCACGAGAGAACACTGAAGCTTTCTTT. Protein product: CASPPPRSGTSRENTEAFF.

The chain has TRBV18 and TRBJ1-6, with 8 positions matching TRBD1. Germline V gene sequence: CDR1 KGHSH, CDR2 LQKENI. The CDR3 has 17 residues. Germline trimming cut 4 bases from V and 0 bases from J; bases unmatched to any gene: 5. CDR3 bases: TGTGCCAGCTCACAAGGACAGGGAAGCTCCTATAATTCACCCCTCCACTTT. It is translated as CASSQGQGSSYNSPLHF. Variable domain in full (rest from reference TRBV18 and TRBJ1-6): NAGVMQNPRHLVRRRGQEARLRCSPMKGHSHVYWYRQLPEEGLKFMVYLQKENIIDESGMPKERFSAEFPKEGPSILRIQQVVRGDSAAYFCASSQGQGSSYNSPLHFGNGTRLTVT.

This chain links TRBV7-9 with TRBJ2-7; 8 nucleotides match TRBD2. The CDR3 is made up of 12 amino acids. Trimming took 2 bases from V and 12 from J; bases not matched to a gene: 6. Germline assignment: CDR1 SEHNR and CDR2 FQNEAQ (reference sequence). The CDR3 DNA reads as TGTGCCAGCAGCTTAATCGGGAGGGGGTCGTACTTC. It yields the protein CASSLIGRGSYF. Combining the CDR3 with reference TRBV7-9 and TRBJ2-7 gives the whole variable domain DTGVSQNPRHKITKRGQNVTFRCDPISEHNRLYWYRQTLGQGPEFLTYFQNEAQLEKSRLLSDRFSAERPKGSFSTLEIQRTEQGDSAMYLCASSLIGRGSYFGPGTRLTVT.

Details on this clone: Other nucleotide sequences from this sample produce the same CDR3. The rearrangement joins TRBV28 to TRBJ2-7; D uncertain. The CDR3 extends over 12 amino acids. Germline CDR1 is MDHEN and CDR2 is SYDVKM. The V end was cut by 5 bases, the J end by 3 bases, with 8 bases between. The CDR3 loop reads CASSPESYEQYF. The CDR3 DNA follows: TGTGCCAGCAGTCCAGAAAGCTACGAGCAGTACTTC.

This clone was detected a few times. The chain combines TRBV14 with TRBJ1-1; D not resolved. CDR1 is SGHDN and CDR2 is FVKESK in the germline V gene. Deletions cut 3 bases from V and 1 base from J, with 6 bases between. This CDR3 region has 13 residues. The CDR3 protein is CASSHQENTEAFF. DNA of the CDR3: TGTGCCAGCAGCCACCAGGAGAACACTGAAGCTTTCTTT. The full variable domain, completed using reference TRBV14 and TRBJ1-1, is EAGVTQFPSHSVIEKGQTVTLRCDPISGHDNLYWYRRVMGKEIKFLLHFVKESKQDESGMPNNRFLAERTGGTYSTLKVQPAELEDSGVYFCASSHQENTEAFFGQGTRLTVV.

The chain is built from TRBV7-9 and TRBJ2-1; possible D gene TRBD2, 6 bases. The CDR3 contains 17 residues. V was trimmed by 0 bases and J by 0 bases, leaving 12 bases between them. Germline V gives CDR1 SEHNR, CDR2 FQNEAQ (reference sequence). The CDR3 loop reads CASSLATGTFSYNEQFF. Written as DNA, the CDR3 is TGTGCCAGCAGCTTAGCGACCGGGACTTTCTCCTACAATGAGCAGTTCTTC. The full variable domain, with the rest looked up from reference TRBV7-9 and TRBJ2-1, is DTGVSQNPRHKITKRGQNVTFRCDPISEHNRLYWYRQTLGQGPEFLTYFQNEAQLEKSRLLSDRFSAERPKGSFSTLEIQRTEQGDSAMYLCASSLATGTFSYNEQFFGPGTRLTVL.

The chain has TRBV5-4 and TRBJ2-6; D is undetermined. The germline V gene encodes CDR1 SGHNT and CDR2 YYREEE (reference sequence). The CDR3 is 17 amino acids. V gave up 0 bases and J gave up 4 bases, with 14 bases separating them. The CDR3 sequence: CASSLVYVSSGANVLTF. The CDR3 DNA reads TGTGCCAGCAGCTTGGTGTATGTGAGCTCCGGGGCCAACGTCCTGACTTTC. Together with reference TRBV5-4 and TRBJ2-6, the CDR3 gives the full variable domain: ETGVTQSPTHLIKTRGQQVTLRCSSQSGHNTVSWYQQALGQGPQFIFQYYREEENGRGNFPPRFSGLQFPNYSSELNVNALELDDSALYLCASSLVYVSSGANVLTFGAGSRLTVL.

This clone has just one count. The J gene is TRBJ2-7, the V gene TRBV18; D might be TRBD1 (5 bases). The V end lost 3 bases, the J end lost 6 bases, and 15 bases lay between the germline ends. From germline, CDR1 is KGHSH and CDR2 LQKENI. The CDR3 length is 14 residues. The CDR3 protein is CASSPRDRSLEQYF. In DNA, the CDR3 is TGTGCCAGCTCACCGAGAGACAGATCCCTCGAGCAGTACTTC. The entire variable domain, with the rest obtained from reference TRBV18 and TRBJ2-7, is as follows: NAGVMQNPRHLVRRRGQEARLRCSPMKGHSHVYWYRQLPEEGLKFMVYLQKENIIDESGMPKERFSAEFPKEGPSILRIQQVVRGDSAAYFCASSPRDRSLEQYFGPGTRLTVT.

Concerning this clone itself: Other nucleotide sequences in the sample specify the same CDR3. This chain connects TRBV30 to TRBJ2-1; TRBD1 agrees at 9 bases. CDR3 length equals 15 residues. With V trimmed by 3 bases and J by 0 bases, 3 bases remained unmatched. Germline V CDR1 and CDR2: GTSNPN, SVGIG (reference sequence). CDR3 DNA sequence: TGTGCCTGGAGGGGGGGACAGGGCTCCTACAATGAGCAGTTCTTC. It specifies CAWRGGQGSYNEQFF.

About this clone: Other nucleotide sequences from this sample produce the same CDR3. CDR3: CASSLGGVSGNTIYF. The CDR3 DNA follows: TGTGCCAGCAGCTTGGGAGGGGTCTCTGGAAACACCATATATTTT. V and J are TRBV5-4 and TRBJ1-3; the D gene is possibly TRBD1 (5 bases). Trimming stripped 0 bases from V and 0 bases from J, with 7 bases between. The CDR3 has 15 residues. Germline CDR1 is SGHNT and CDR2 is YYREEE (reference sequence).

J is TRBJ1-1 and V is TRBV10-1; 8 positions agree with TRBD1. Germline V gene sequence: CDR1 WNHNN, CDR2 SYGVQD (reference sequence). V shed 4 bases, J shed 4 bases, and the junction held 5 bases outside the gene matches. This CDR3 contains 14 residues. The CDR3 nucleotides are TGCGCCAGCAGTGCCGGGACAGGAGGCACTGAAGCTTTCTTT. This gives the protein CASSAGTGGTEAFF.

A note on this clone: Other DNA sequences in this sample translate to the same CDR3. The rearrangement uses TRBV5-1 and TRBJ2-5, with D possibly matching TRBD1 (5 bases). Deletions cut 3 bases from V and 5 bases from J, with 5 bases between. The CDR3 extends over 11 amino acids. Germline lookup yields CDR1 SGHRS and CDR2 YFSETQ. CDR3 coding DNA: TGCGCCAGCAGCTCAGGGGAGACCCAGTACTTC. This encodes CASSSGETQYF.

About this clone itself: Additional DNA sequences in this sample encode the identical CDR3. The gene calls are TRBV28 and TRBJ2-7; 7 nucleotides match TRBD1. Per germline, CDR1 MDHEN and CDR2 SYDVKM. Trimming at V came to 5 bases and at J to 4 bases, leaving 2 bases not matched to a gene. CDR3 length equals 12 residues. CDR3: CASSDRDYEQYF. CDR3 DNA: TGTGCCAGCAGTGACAGGGATTACGAGCAGTACTTC.